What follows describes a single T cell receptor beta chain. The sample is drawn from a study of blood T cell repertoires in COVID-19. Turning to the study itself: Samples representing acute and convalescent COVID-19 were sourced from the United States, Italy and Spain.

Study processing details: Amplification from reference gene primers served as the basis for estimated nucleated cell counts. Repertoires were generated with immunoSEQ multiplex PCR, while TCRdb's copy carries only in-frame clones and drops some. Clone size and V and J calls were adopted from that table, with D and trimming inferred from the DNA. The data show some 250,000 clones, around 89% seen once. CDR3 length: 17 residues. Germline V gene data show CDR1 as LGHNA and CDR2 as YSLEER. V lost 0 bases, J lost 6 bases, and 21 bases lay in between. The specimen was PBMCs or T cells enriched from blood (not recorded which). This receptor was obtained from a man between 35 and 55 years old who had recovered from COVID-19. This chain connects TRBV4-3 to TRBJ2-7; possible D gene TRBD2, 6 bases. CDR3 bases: TGCGCCAGCAGCCAAGAAGCGGGCCTGAGGATTTCCGGCGAGCAGTACTTC. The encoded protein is CASSQEAGLRISGEQYF.